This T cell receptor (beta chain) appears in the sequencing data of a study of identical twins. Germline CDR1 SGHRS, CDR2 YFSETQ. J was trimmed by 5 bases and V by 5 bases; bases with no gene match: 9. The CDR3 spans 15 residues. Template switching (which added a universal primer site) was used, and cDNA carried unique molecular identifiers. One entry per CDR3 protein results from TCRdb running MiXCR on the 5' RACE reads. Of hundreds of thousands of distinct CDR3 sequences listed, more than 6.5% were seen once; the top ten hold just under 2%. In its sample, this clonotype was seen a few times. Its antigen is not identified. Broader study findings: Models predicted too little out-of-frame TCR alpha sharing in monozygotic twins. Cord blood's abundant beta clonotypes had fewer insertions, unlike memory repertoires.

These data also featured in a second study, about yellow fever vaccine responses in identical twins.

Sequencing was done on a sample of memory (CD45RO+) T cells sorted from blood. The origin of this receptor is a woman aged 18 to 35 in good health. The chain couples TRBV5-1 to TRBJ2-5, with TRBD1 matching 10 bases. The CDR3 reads CASRRDRGAGETQYF. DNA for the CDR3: TGCGCCAGCAGGCGGGACAGGGGAGCGGGGGAGACCCAGTACTTC.